The TCR beta chain described here comes from a study of T cells after yellow fever vaccination. Study-level information: SMART-Seq v4 Ultra Low Input served to prepare low-cell-number fractions. Study-wide results and limits: After the booster, roughly 96% of CD4 and 88% of CD8 primary-response clones were re-detected.

It was through 5'RACE template switching that TCR cDNA was made, with a universal primer site and UMIs added. Each CDR3 protein gets one entry after TCRdb re-called the 5' RACE reads with MiXCR. The sample carries more than 300,000 distinct CDR3 sequences, approximately 4.5% recorded once. The V gene end was trimmed by 3 bases and the J gene end by 3 bases; junction bases not matched to a gene: 5. CDR1 and CDR2 (germline): SEHNR, FQNEAQ (reference sequence). This CDR3 spans 15 amino acids. This clonotype was picked up many times. Its antigen is not known. The sequenced sample was PBMCs, obtained 15 days after the yellow fever booster vaccination. The V and J genes are TRBV7-9 and TRBJ2-3, with 8 nucleotides matching TRBD1. The source is a man younger than 30 who received the YFV17D yellow fever vaccine. CDR3 sequence reads: CASSFRDRTTDTQYF. The CDR3 coding sequence is TGTGCCAGCAGCTTCCGGGACAGGACTACAGATACGCAGTATTTT.